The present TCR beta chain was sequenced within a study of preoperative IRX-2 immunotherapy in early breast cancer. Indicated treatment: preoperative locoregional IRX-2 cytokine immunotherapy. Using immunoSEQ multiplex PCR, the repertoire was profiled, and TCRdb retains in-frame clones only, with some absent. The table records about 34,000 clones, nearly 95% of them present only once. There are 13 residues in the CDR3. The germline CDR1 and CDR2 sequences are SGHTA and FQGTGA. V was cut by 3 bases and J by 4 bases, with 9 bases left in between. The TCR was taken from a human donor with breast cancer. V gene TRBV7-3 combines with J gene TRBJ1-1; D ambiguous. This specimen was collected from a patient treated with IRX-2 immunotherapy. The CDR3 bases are TGTGCCAGCAGCTTTGGCTCGGGCACTGAAGCTTTCTTT. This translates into CASSFGSGTEAFF.